These 8 T cell receptor beta chains were all obtained from the same sample, sequenced in a study of T cells in localized non-small cell lung cancer. Sequencing used immunoSEQ multiplex PCR; TCRdb keeps in-frame clones, though not all of them. The sample contains tens of thousands of clones, more than 70% of which appear only once. The sequenced sample was peripheral blood, obtained before any cancer treatment. The receptors come from a female donor of 60 years or more with stage I lung adenocarcinoma.

The sample holds a few counts of this clone. V is TRBV5-1 and J is TRBJ1-1; possible D gene TRBD1, 6 bases. V was trimmed by 0 bases and J by 6 bases, leaving 9 bases between them. Germline assignment: CDR1 SGHRS and CDR2 YFSETQ. The CDR3 runs to 13 residues. The CDR3 DNA reads as TGCGCCAGCAGCTTGGCGGGGGCTGCTGAAGCTTTCTTT. Amino acids: CASSLAGAAEAFF.

V gene TRBV25-1 combines with J gene TRBJ1-4; 7 bases are shared with TRBD1. The CDR3 has 16 residues. Germline loops: CDR1 MGHDK, CDR2 SYGVNS. Losses at the gene ends were 4 bases for V and 3 bases for J; bases not matched to a gene: 8. The CDR3 DNA reads as TGTGCCAGCAGTGGGCTACGGACAGGACCTAATGAAAAACTGTTTTTT. It specifies CASSGLRTGPNEKLFF. The whole variable domain, filled in from reference TRBV25-1 and TRBJ1-4, reads EADIYQTPRYLVIGTGKKITLECSQTMGHDKMYWYQQDPGMELHLIHYSYGVNSTEKGDLSSESTVSRIRTEHFPLTLESARPSHTSQYLCASSGLRTGPNEKLFFGSGTQLSVL.

V gene TRBV6-5 combines with J gene TRBJ1-1, with D unresolved. The length of the CDR3 is 14 residues. Germline-derived CDR1 and CDR2 are MNHEY and SVGAGI. Trimming cost V 5 bases and J 5 bases, with 15 bases left between them. In DNA, the CDR3 is TGTGCCAGCAGTGAACGGCCCCCGAGGACTGAAGCTTTCTTT. Translation gives CASSERPPRTEAFF.

This clone was counted only a few times. This chain connects TRBV6-6 to TRBJ1-5, with D hard to call. Germline values: CDR1 MNHNY, CDR2 SVGAGI (reference sequence). Trimming took 0 bases from V and 7 from J, leaving 10 bases between them. CDR3 size: 14 residues. The CDR3 DNA is TGTGCCAGCAGTTACTCCGGGGTGGGGCAGCCCCAGCATTTT. It yields the protein CASSYSGVGQPQHF.

This sequence joins TRBV7-6 and TRBJ2-3; D uncertain. V shed 1 base and J shed 2 bases, with 10 bases lying between them. Germline loops: CDR1 SGHVS, CDR2 FNYEAQ. The CDR3 contains 15 residues. The CDR3 loop is CASSLGTEVTDTQYF. CDR3 bases: TGTGCCAGCAGCTTAGGGACCGAGGTCACAGATACGCAGTATTTT.

This clone came up once. The genes are TRBV4-1 and TRBJ1-6; D remains ambiguous. The CDR3 sequence is 17 residues long. V shed 0 bases and J shed 0 bases, with 9 bases lying between them. Looked up from germline, CDR1 is MGHRA and CDR2 is YSYEKL. In DNA form, the CDR3 reads TGCGCCAGCAGCCAAGATCCAGGCGACTCCTATAATTCACCCCTCCACTTT. Amino acid sequence: CASSQDPGDSYNSPLHF.

This rearrangement joins TRBV6-1 to TRBJ2-7, with D perhaps TRBD1 (5 bases). The germline gives CDR1 MNHNS, CDR2 SASEGT. V lost 4 bases and J 6 bases, leaving 13 bases between the germline ends. CDR3 length equals 13 residues. In DNA, the CDR3 is TGTGCCAGCAGTGGGGCAGGGATTGGCGAGCAGTACTTC. Its protein is CASSGAGIGEQYF.

J is TRBJ2-5 and V is TRBV19, with TRBD2 matching over 8 bases. The CDR3 consists of 15 residues. Trimming at V came to 7 bases and at J to 4 bases, leaving 11 bases not matched to a gene. CDR1 is LNHDA and CDR2 is SQIVND in the germline V gene (reference sequence). In nucleotides, the CDR3 is TGTGCCAGTAAATCAAGGCTAGCGGGTTTAGAGACCCAGTACTTC. Translating it yields CASKSRLAGLETQYF. Full variable domain (remainder filled in from reference TRBV19 and TRBJ2-5): DGGITQSPKYLFRKEGQNVTLSCEQNLNHDAMYWYRQDPGQGLRLIYYSQIVNDFQKGDIAEGYSVSREKKESFPLTVTSAQKNPTAFYLCASKSRLAGLETQYFGPGTRLLVL.